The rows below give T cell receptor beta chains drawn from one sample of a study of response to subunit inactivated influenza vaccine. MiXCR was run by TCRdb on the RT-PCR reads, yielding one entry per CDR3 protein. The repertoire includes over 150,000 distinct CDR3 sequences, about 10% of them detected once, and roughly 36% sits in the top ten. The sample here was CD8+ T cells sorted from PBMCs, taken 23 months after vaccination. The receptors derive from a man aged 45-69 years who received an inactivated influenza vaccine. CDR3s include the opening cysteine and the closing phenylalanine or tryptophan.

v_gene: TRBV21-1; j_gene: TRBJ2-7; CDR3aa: CASSKASGTVRF
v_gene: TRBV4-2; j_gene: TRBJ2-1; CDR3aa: CASSHATSGYYNEQFF
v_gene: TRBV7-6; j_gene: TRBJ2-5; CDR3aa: CASSSDSSVQYF
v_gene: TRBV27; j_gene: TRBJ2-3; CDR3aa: CASQGLAEPTDTQYF
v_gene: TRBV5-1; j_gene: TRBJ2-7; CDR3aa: CASSLWSGNEQYF
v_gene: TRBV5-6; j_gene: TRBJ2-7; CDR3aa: CASSWGTSGTQYF
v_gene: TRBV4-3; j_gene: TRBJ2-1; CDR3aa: CASSQGTGYNEQFF
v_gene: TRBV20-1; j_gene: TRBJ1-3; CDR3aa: CSARDRRGTGSGNTIYF
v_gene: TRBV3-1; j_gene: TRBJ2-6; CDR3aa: CASSQAGTGRDVLTF
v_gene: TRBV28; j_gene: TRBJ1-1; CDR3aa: CASSFSGGTEAFF
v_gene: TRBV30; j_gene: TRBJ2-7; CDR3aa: CAWSVLGGAYEQYF
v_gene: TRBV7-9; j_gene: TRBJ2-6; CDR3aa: CASSPGTGTGAYVLTF
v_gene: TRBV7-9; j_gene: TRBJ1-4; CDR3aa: CASSLRTDNEKLFF